In terms of frequency, the clone carrying this T cell receptor (beta chain) is medium-sized. Its target is not known. One tube held mixed TRB-A and TRB-B primer pools for touch-down PCR. TCRdb reprocessed the multiplex PCR reads and reports one entry per CDR3 protein, with no DNA. Its table lists about 5,500 distinct CDR3 sequences. This entry is derived from a study of T cell clusters in autoimmune cytopenias. Study-wide background: The mean age of healthy donor controls was more than 55 years, the median roughly 63 years. TRB sequencing had a median 51,575 reads and 2,500 or so distinct clonotypes per sample.

Germline V gene data show CDR1 as MNHEY and CDR2 as SMNVEV (reference sequence). The CDR3 is made up of 16 amino acids. TRB was amplified from about 270 ng of peripheral blood genomic DNA per sample. The study, taken as a whole, reports: TRB repertoire shifts in secondary cytopenia and chronic lymphocytic leukemia mostly reflected lymphoma, not autoimmunity. Physiological T cell clusters of healthy donors were apparently absent in primary autoimmune cytopenia patients.

These data also formed part of another study, on T cell repertoires in aging, cancer and after chemotherapy.

V and J are TRBV27 and TRBJ2-7; as DNA is missing, the TRBD2 call by TCRdb cannot be tested. The sequenced material came from peripheral blood. This sequence was found in a human donor in good health. CDR3 sequence reads: CASSLSWSSGHYEQYF.